Shown below are 23 T cell receptor beta chains from a single sample sequenced in a study of shared clonotypes between healthy human individuals. Terminally differentiated effector memory CD45RA+ cells were left out of the naive CD8 fraction, which was CD45RO-negative and positively selected for CCR7. TCRdb's table, derived via immunoSEQ multiplex PCR, lists solely in-frame clones and lacks some. The data contain 550,000 to 750,000 clones, roughly nine tenths of them singletons. Sample: naive CD8+ T cells sorted from blood. These receptors were obtained from a man aged 25 to 45 in good health.

This clone was seen a single time. The gene calls are TRBV29-1 and TRBJ2-7; 8 bases fit TRBD2. CDR3 length equals 17 residues. From germline, CDR1 is SQVTM and CDR2 ANQGSEA. With V trimmed by 3 bases and J by 0 bases, 13 bases remained unmatched. CDR3 in amino acids: CSVEQGAASGSSYEQYF. CDR3 DNA sequence: TGCAGCGTTGAGCAAGGAGCCGCAAGCGGGAGCTCCTACGAGCAGTACTTC.

The CDR3 bases are TGCAGCGCTCAAGCGGGGTACTACGAGCAGTACTTC. The encoded protein is CSAQAGYYEQYF. This chain links TRBV29-1 with TRBJ2-7, with 7 bases lining up with TRBD2. Germline CDR1 is SQVTM and CDR2 is ANQGSEA. J lost 3 bases, V lost 7 bases, and 6 bases had no gene match. This CDR3 contains 12 residues.

This chain uses TRBV19 with TRBJ2-3; TRBD2 aligns across 9 bases. The J segment lost 4 bases and the V segment lost 3 bases, leaving 11 bases of the junction unmatched. Per the germline V gene, CDR1 is LNHDA and CDR2 is SQIVND (reference sequence). This CDR3 has 17 residues. The CDR3 sequence is CASSMGGLAGVSDTQYF. Here the CDR3 DNA reads TGTGCCAGTAGTATGGGGGGCTTAGCGGGAGTCTCAGATACGCAGTATTTT.

The rearrangement links TRBV2 to TRBJ2-3; D is perhaps TRBD1 (6 bases). Trimming shortened V by 10 bases and J by 3 bases, and 17 bases separated the two germline ends. The CDR3 extends over 14 amino acids. Germline lookup yields CDR1 SNHLY and CDR2 FYNNEI. The CDR3, as DNA: TGTGCCACCCAATCAGGGGCTGGGACAGATACGCAGTATTTT. It specifies CATQSGAGTDTQYF.

The rearrangement links TRBV7-9 to TRBJ2-4, with TRBD2 matching 11 bases. The CDR3 has 14 residues. Germline V gene data show CDR1 as SEHNR and CDR2 as FQNEAQ (reference sequence). V dropped 3 bases and J dropped 8; count of bases not matched to a gene: 3. This CDR3 reads CASSLTSGNYIQYF. CDR3 bases: TGTGCCAGCAGCTTGACTAGCGGGAATTACATTCAGTACTTC.

The chain joins TRBV9 to TRBJ2-7; D is undetermined. The CDR3 consists of 14 residues. Germline CDR1 reads SGDLS; CDR2 reads YYNGEE. V lost 4 bases and J 0 bases, leaving 11 bases between the germline ends. In DNA, the CDR3 is TGTGCCAGCAGCCCGTATAGGAGCTCCTACGAGCAGTACTTC. Its protein is CASSPYRSSYEQYF. Combining the CDR3 with reference TRBV9 and TRBJ2-7 gives the whole variable domain DSGVTQTPKHLITATGQRVTLRCSPRSGDLSVYWYQQSLDQGLQFLIQYYNGEERAKGNILERFSAQQFPDLHSELNLSSLELGDSALYFCASSPYRSSYEQYFGPGTRLTVT.

The chain links TRBV29-1 to TRBJ1-2, with 7 bases fitting TRBD1. Trimming at V came to 7 bases and at J to 3 bases, leaving 5 bases not matched to a gene. Germline values: CDR1 SQVTM, CDR2 ANQGSEA. This CDR3 comprises 12 residues. This CDR3 reads CSGAQGDYGYTF. CDR3 sequence (DNA): TGCAGCGGAGCCCAGGGGGACTATGGCTACACCTTC. Based on the CDR3 plus reference TRBV29-1 and TRBJ1-2, the full variable domain is SAVISQKPSRDICQRGTSLTIQCQVDSQVTMMFWYRQQPGQSLTLIATANQGSEATYESGFVIDKFPISRPNLTFSTLTVSNMSPEDSSIYLCSGAQGDYGYTFGSGTRLTVV.

V usage is TRBV5-6 and J usage is TRBJ2-7; D is perhaps TRBD1 or TRBD2 (5 bases each). The CDR3 runs to 13 residues. V was trimmed by 3 bases and J by 7 bases, leaving 14 bases between them. From germline, CDR1 is SGHDT and CDR2 YYEEEE. The CDR3 reads CASSYRGQNEQYF. The CDR3 nucleotides are TGTGCCAGCAGCTACCGGGGCCAAAATGAGCAGTACTTC.

The gene calls are TRBV15 and TRBJ1-2, with D hard to call. V was clipped by 0 bases and J by 1 base, with 12 bases between them. This CDR3 has 16 residues. CDR1 is LNHNV and CDR2 is YYDKDF in the germline V gene (reference sequence). The CDR3 DNA is TGTGCCACCAGCAGAGAGGCGGAAGTCCTTAACTATGGCTACACCTTC. Translated, it gives CATSREAEVLNYGYTF.

The chain employs TRBV9 and TRBJ2-1; TRBD1 or TRBD2 may be the D gene (5 bases each). The V and J ends lost 0 bases and 9 bases respectively, with 13 bases between them. The CDR3 length is 14 residues. The germline V gene encodes CDR1 SGDLS and CDR2 YYNGEE. Here the CDR3 reads CASSVGGRDGEQFF. The DNA of the CDR3 is TGTGCCAGCAGCGTAGGAGGCAGGGACGGTGAGCAGTTCTTC.

V is TRBV7-9 and J is TRBJ1-5; perhaps TRBD1 as D (6 bases). This CDR3 is 16 amino acids long. In germline, CDR1 is SEHNR, CDR2 FQNEAQ (reference sequence). Deletions cut 5 bases from V and 2 bases from J, with 16 bases between. CDR3 nucleotides: TGTGCCAGCAGCGAAGGGACACAGGTGGGCAATCAGCCCCAGCATTTT. Translating gives CASSEGTQVGNQPQHF. Based on the CDR3 plus reference TRBV7-9 and TRBJ1-5, the full variable domain is DTGVSQNPRHKITKRGQNVTFRCDPISEHNRLYWYRQTLGQGPEFLTYFQNEAQLEKSRLLSDRFSAERPKGSFSTLEIQRTEQGDSAMYLCASSEGTQVGNQPQHFGDGTRLSIL.

V is TRBV7-9 and J is TRBJ2-7; D possibly corresponds to TRBD2 (6 bases). There are 13 residues in the CDR3. V was trimmed by 3 bases and J by 3 bases, leaving 9 bases between them. Germline V lookup: CDR1 SEHNR, CDR2 FQNEAQ (reference sequence). The chain's CDR3 is CASSFGGNYEQYF. CDR3 nucleotide sequence: TGTGCCAGCAGCTTCGGAGGGAACTACGAGCAGTACTTC.

The chain combines TRBV4-3 with TRBJ2-2, with 9 bases fitting TRBD2. Germline values: CDR1 LGHNA, CDR2 YSLEER. Unmatched junction bases numbered 8, after V lost 2 bases and J lost 4 bases. CDR3 size: 17 residues. The CDR3 sequence: CASSQISGRRVTGELFF. In nucleotides, the CDR3 is TGCGCCAGCAGCCAAATTAGCGGGAGACGGGTCACCGGGGAGCTGTTTTTT.

The CDR3 is CASSRDRGLREQYF. Here the CDR3 DNA reads TGCGCCAGCAGCCGGGACAGGGGCCTACGAGAGCAGTACTTC. The chain carries TRBV4-1 and TRBJ2-7; TRBD1 agrees at 10 bases. J gave up 7 bases and V 4 bases, and 7 bases lay outside the gene matches. Per the germline V gene, CDR1 is MGHRA and CDR2 is YSYEKL. There are 14 residues in the CDR3.

This rearrangement joins TRBV19 to TRBJ2-1; the D gene is possibly TRBD1 (6 bases). CDR1 is LNHDA, CDR2 SQIVND, per germline (reference sequence). The CDR3 runs 15 residues. Trimming took 3 bases from V and 3 from J, leaving 12 bases between them. DNA for the CDR3: TGTGCCAGTAGTATCCTGGGGGCCGGCTACAATGAGCAGTTCTTC. It encodes CASSILGAGYNEQFF.

The rearrangement joins TRBV7-2 to TRBJ1-1; weak D call: TRBD1 (6 bases). Germline V gene sequence: CDR1 SGHTA, CDR2 FQGNSA. The CDR3 length is 15 residues. V lost 4 bases, J lost 1 base, and 13 bases lay in between. The CDR3 reads CASSSPSGANTEAFF. The CDR3 DNA reads TGTGCCAGCAGCTCTCCGTCGGGGGCGAACACTGAAGCTTTCTTT. The full variable domain, with the rest looked up from reference TRBV7-2 and TRBJ1-1, is GAGVSQSPSNKVTEKGKDVELRCDPISGHTALYWYRQSLGQGLEFLIYFQGNSAPDKSGLPSDRFSAERTGGSVSTLTIQRTQQEDSAVYLCASSSPSGANTEAFFGQGTRLTVV.

V gene TRBV5-6 combines with J gene TRBJ1-5; no clear D. The CDR3 consists of 15 residues. Per the germline V gene, CDR1 is SGHDT and CDR2 is YYEEEE. V was shortened by 0 bases and J by 6 bases, with 13 bases between the two germline ends. The CDR3 DNA is TGTGCCAGCAGCTTGGGGTTTGGAAAGGCTCAGCCCCAGCATTTT. This translates into CASSLGFGKAQPQHF.

V is TRBV9 and J is TRBJ2-2; D is ambiguous. Germline V gene data show CDR1 as SGDLS and CDR2 as YYNGEE. V was pared by 3 bases and J by 5 bases, with 8 bases between. This CDR3 is 13 amino acids long. Here the CDR3 reads CASSAQRTGELFF. As DNA, the CDR3 is TGTGCCAGCAGCGCCCAACGAACCGGGGAGCTGTTTTTT.

The chain is built from TRBV29-1 and TRBJ1-2; D might be TRBD1 (6 bases). Trimming took 6 bases from V and 2 from J, leaving 16 bases between them. CDR1 and CDR2 (germline): SQVTM, ANQGSEA. The CDR3 extends over 14 amino acids. The CDR3 DNA reads TGCAGCGTAGCTGGACAGCACACAAACTATGGCTACACCTTC. It yields the protein CSVAGQHTNYGYTF.

In the case of this clone: This specimen includes other DNA sequences encoding the same CDR3. The rearrangement joins TRBV7-9 to TRBJ2-7; D is uncertain. Trimming stripped 6 bases from V and 7 bases from J, with 13 bases between. Germline V lookup: CDR1 SEHNR, CDR2 FQNEAQ (reference sequence). The CDR3 spans 12 residues. The chain's CDR3 is CASRARLGEQYF. The CDR3 region has the DNA TGTGCCAGCAGGGCCCGTCTGGGGGAGCAGTACTTC.

The chain links TRBV28 to TRBJ2-3; no reliable D call. Per the germline V gene, CDR1 is MDHEN and CDR2 is SYDVKM. The CDR3 length is 15 residues. V lost 8 bases and J 2 bases, leaving 17 bases between the germline ends. Here the CDR3 DNA reads TGTGCCAGCGACGAAGGAGCGCGAAACACAGATACGCAGTATTTT. Protein product: CASDEGARNTDTQYF.

This clone was found a few times. The chain is built from TRBV7-2 and TRBJ2-1; 12 bases match TRBD2. Germline CDR1 and CDR2: SGHTA and FQGNSA. V lost 0 bases, J lost 6 bases, and 3 bases stayed unmatched. This CDR3 spans 16 amino acids. DNA for the CDR3: TGTGCCAGCAGCTTAGCCACTAGCGGGAGGTCCAATGAGCAGTTCTTC. Protein sequence: CASSLATSGRSNEQFF. Full variable domain (outside the CDR3, taken from reference TRBV7-2 and TRBJ2-1): GAGVSQSPSNKVTEKGKDVELRCDPISGHTALYWYRQSLGQGLEFLIYFQGNSAPDKSGLPSDRFSAERTGGSVSTLTIQRTQQEDSAVYLCASSLATSGRSNEQFFGPGTRLTVL.

This chain links TRBV11-2 with TRBJ2-2, with 14 bases aligning to TRBD2. Per the germline V gene, CDR1 is SGHAT and CDR2 is FQNNGV. Trimming removed 5 bases from V and 0 bases from J; junction bases left unmatched: 5. CDR3 length: 18 amino acids. CDR3 in amino acids: CASSPGTSGRANTGELFF. The CDR3 nucleotides read TGTGCCAGCAGCCCAGGGACTAGCGGGAGAGCGAACACCGGGGAGCTGTTTTTT.